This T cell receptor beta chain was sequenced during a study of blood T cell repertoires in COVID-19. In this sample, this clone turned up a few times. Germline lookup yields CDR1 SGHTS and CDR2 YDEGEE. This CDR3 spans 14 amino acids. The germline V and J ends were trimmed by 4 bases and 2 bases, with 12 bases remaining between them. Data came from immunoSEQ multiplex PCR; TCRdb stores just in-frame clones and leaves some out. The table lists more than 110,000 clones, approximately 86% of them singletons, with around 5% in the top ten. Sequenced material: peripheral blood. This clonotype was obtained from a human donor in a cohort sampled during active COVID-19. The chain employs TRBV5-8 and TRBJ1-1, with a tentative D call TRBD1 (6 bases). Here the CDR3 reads CASSSGQSNTEAFF. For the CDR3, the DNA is TGTGCCAGCAGCAGCGGACAGAGTAACACTGAAGCTTTCTTT.